The 10 T cell receptor beta chains listed next were all sequenced from one sample in a study of blood T cell repertoires in COVID-19 (TCRdb year 2020). The protocol used for the library was the immunoSEQ multiplex PCR assay. The table was pulled from immuneACCESS by TCRdb, which kept in-frame rearrangements only. Such tables lose some clones; where checked, under half of the loss comes from unresolved V genes, and the rest has no known cause. The sample contains approximately 250,000 clones, approximately 85% of them found a single time. About 1% of the sample belongs to the ten largest clones. Sequencing input: PBMCs or T cells enriched from blood (not recorded which). Source of these receptors: a woman aged 25 to 45 who had recovered from COVID-19.

This clone was seen once. The chain couples TRBV5-4 to TRBJ2-2; 7 bases match TRBD2. The CDR3 runs to 14 residues. V lost 5 bases and J lost 3; bases outside the gene matches: 4. Germline assignment: CDR1 SGHNT and CDR2 YYREEE (reference sequence). CDR3 DNA sequence: TGTGCCAGCAGGCTTCGGGGGGACACCGGGGAGCTGTTTTTT. Translating gives CASRLRGDTGELFF.

The genes are TRBV7-8 and TRBJ2-3, with 12 bases matching TRBD2. Germline trimming cut 3 bases from V and 1 base from J; bases unmatched to any gene: 2. CDR1 and CDR2 from the germline V gene are SGHVS and FQNEAQ. The CDR3 sequence is 16 residues long. DNA for the CDR3: TGTGCCAGCAGCTTGCTAGCGGGAGGGGGCACAGATACGCAGTATTTT. Protein product: CASSLLAGGGTDTQYF. Complete variable domain (other parts from reference TRBV7-8 and TRBJ2-3): GAGVSQSPRYKVAKRGQDVALRCDPISGHVSLFWYQQALGQGPEFLTYFQNEAQLDKSGLPSDRFFAERPEGSVSTLKIQRTQQEDSAVYLCASSLLAGGGTDTQYFGPGTRLTVL.

V and J are TRBV12-3 or TRBV12-4 and TRBJ2-5, with TRBD1 matching over 8 bases. Unmatched junction bases numbered 1, after V lost 2 bases and J lost 5 bases. There are 13 residues in the CDR3. Here the CDR3 DNA reads TGTGCCAGCAGTTTATCAGGGGGCGAGACCCAGTACTTC. It is translated as CASSLSGGETQYF.

The V call is TRBV5-1, the J call TRBJ1-4, with D perhaps TRBD1 (5 bases). V dropped 4 bases and J dropped 6 bases, with 19 bases sitting between them. Per the germline V gene, CDR1 is SGHRS and CDR2 is YFSETQ. The CDR3 is 16 residues long. The CDR3 coding sequence is TGCGCCAGCAGCCCGGGGGGTAAAGTGACATATGAAAAACTGTTTTTT. As protein: CASSPGGKVTYEKLFF.

The genes are TRBV7-8 and TRBJ1-3, with D possibly being TRBD1 (6 bases). Germline V gene data show CDR1 as SGHVS and CDR2 as FQNEAQ. Trimming removed 1 base from V and 0 bases from J, with 13 bases in between. The CDR3 loop spans 17 amino acids. CDR3 nucleotide sequence: TGTGCCAGCAGCTTAGTACAGGGCCGAATCTCTGGAAACACCATATATTTT. Protein product: CASSLVQGRISGNTIYF.

The chain combines TRBV7-2 with TRBJ2-3; TRBD1 matches at 9 bases. The ends lost 5 bases at V and 2 bases at J; junction bases unmatched: 8. CDR1 is SGHTA, CDR2 FQGNSA, per germline. The CDR3 runs 16 residues. In DNA form, the CDR3 reads TGTGCCAGCAGCCAAGGACAGGGGAGGCACACAGATACGCAGTATTTT. Amino acids: CASSQGQGRHTDTQYF.

The chain is built from TRBV6-5 and TRBJ1-5; TRBD1 is a possible D gene (5 bases). CDR1 is MNHEY, CDR2 SVGAGI, per germline. This CDR3 contains 14 residues. V lost 7 bases and J lost 7, with 17 bases in between. The CDR3 region has the DNA TGTGCCAGCACCGGGACCACGGGAGGGCAGCCCCAGCATTTT. It encodes CASTGTTGGQPQHF.

V usage is TRBV5-1 and J usage is TRBJ1-1; D is possibly TRBD1 (5 bases). Germline CDR1 reads SGHRS; CDR2 reads YFSETQ. Trimming took 4 bases from V and 5 from J, leaving 15 bases between them. The CDR3 has 14 amino acids. The CDR3 sequence: CASSQSGGRTEAFF. CDR3 in DNA: TGCGCCAGCAGCCAAAGCGGGGGAAGGACTGAAGCTTTCTTT.

V and J are TRBV15 and TRBJ2-5; 8 bases align to TRBD1. J was trimmed by 7 bases and V by 5 bases; bases with no gene match: 3. The germline CDR1 and CDR2 sequences are LNHNV and YYDKDF (reference sequence). This CDR3 is built from 12 residues. CDR3 in amino acids: CATSGQGGTQYF. Here the CDR3 DNA reads TGTGCCACCAGCGGACAGGGAGGGACCCAGTACTTC.

This chain links TRBV10-1 with TRBJ2-1; the match to TRBD2 covers 7 bases. The CDR3 spans 15 residues. After removal of 5 bases from V and 6 bases from J, the junction contained 10 bases not matched to a gene. Germline V lookup: CDR1 WNHNN, CDR2 SYGVQD (reference sequence). CDR3 in amino acids: CASSLSGKRLNEQFF. The CDR3 coding sequence is TGCGCCAGCAGTTTGAGCGGGAAGCGACTCAATGAGCAGTTCTTC.